Listed here are 5 T cell receptor beta chains from one sample, sequenced in a study of vaccination effects on CD4 cells after COVID-19. Antigen-specific CD4+ T cells were expanded (with viral peptide pools) by the ViraFEST assay ahead of sequencing. Following 10 days of culture, CD4+ T cells were isolated. The person had a PCR-confirmed SARS-CoV-2 infection during March to December 2020. Two doses of BNT162b2 or mRNA-1273 vaccine were administered to participants. Their antigens are not known. Profiled with immunoSEQ multiplex PCR; TCRdb holds only in-frame clones, not every one. There are some 14,000 clones in the sample; about 74% occur only once, and about 26% lies in the top ten. Sequencing used CD4+ T cells from PBMCs cultured with HCoV-NL63 spike peptides, obtained after COVID-19 vaccination. The receptors come from a human donor who had a prior SARS-CoV-2 infection.

CDR3 sequence reads: CASSGLAGGQEQFF. The CDR3 DNA is TGTGCCAGCAGTGGGCTAGCGGGGGGCCAGGAGCAGTTCTTC. The rearrangement links TRBV2 to TRBJ2-1; TRBD2 matches at 11 bases. CDR1 is SNHLY and CDR2 is FYNNEI in the germline V gene. This CDR3 region has 14 residues. Germline trimming cut 4 bases from V and 10 bases from J; bases unmatched to any gene: 6.

The chain joins TRBV6-5 to TRBJ2-3; unclear D gene. Trimming stripped 6 bases from V and 2 bases from J, with 9 bases between. CDR1 is MNHEY, CDR2 SVGAGI, per germline. The CDR3 totals 13 residues. CDR3 protein: CASRTPNTDTQYF. The DNA for the CDR3 is TGTGCCAGCAGGACCCCGAACACAGATACGCAGTATTTT.

This clone is a singleton in its sample. CDR3 in amino acids: CASSQRTSNEQFF. CDR3 nucleotide sequence: TGCGCCAGCAGCCAACGGACAAGCAATGAGCAGTTCTTC. The chain employs TRBV4-3 and TRBJ2-1; D perhaps matches TRBD1 (5 bases). Germline CDR1 and CDR2: LGHNA and YSLEER. V was clipped by 2 bases and J by 6 bases, with 8 bases between them. The CDR3 totals 13 residues.

The chain combines TRBV5-6 with TRBJ2-5; 13 bases match TRBD2. Germline V CDR1 and CDR2: SGHDT, YYEEEE. The CDR3 runs to 16 residues. The V gene end was trimmed by 1 base and the J gene end by 4 bases; junction bases not matched to a gene: 4. The CDR3 sequence: CASSLTGLAGSETQYF. The CDR3 coding sequence is TGTGCCAGCAGCTTGACGGGACTAGCGGGATCAGAGACCCAGTACTTC.

The V call is TRBV20-1, the J call TRBJ2-7, with D unresolved. In germline, CDR1 is DFQATT, CDR2 SNEGSKA (reference sequence). CDR3 length: 12 amino acids. The V end lost 3 bases, the J end lost 3 bases, and 9 bases lay between the germline ends. CDR3 DNA sequence: TGCAGTGCTAGTTACAGAAGCTACGAGCAGTACTTC. This gives the protein CSASYRSYEQYF.